Presented here are 4 T cell receptor beta chains from one specimen sequenced in a study of neurological immune-mediated disorders. TCRdb independently ran MiXCR on the 5' RACE reads; one entry per CDR3 protein. The sample includes under 75,000 distinct CDR3 sequences, over 4% of them seen just once. The sequenced material came from PBMCs. These receptors were obtained from a human donor with multiple sclerosis. The donor label of this sample is uncertain.

This clonotype was seen repeatedly, ten times or more. The chain has TRBV5-1 and TRBJ1-1, with a tentative D call TRBD1 (6 bases). The CDR3 runs 15 residues. The V end was cut by 4 bases, the J end by 0 bases, with 13 bases between. CDR1 and CDR2 from the germline V gene are SGHRS and YFSETQ. In DNA form, the CDR3 reads TGCGCCAGCAGCGGGAGGACAGAGGTGAACACTGAAGCTTTCTTT. This encodes CASSGRTEVNTEAFF.

The rearrangement links TRBV5-1 to TRBJ2-1, with 9 bases fitting TRBD1. The CDR3 sequence is 17 residues long. Germline V gives CDR1 SGHRS, CDR2 YFSETQ. V lost 4 bases, J lost 3 bases, and 11 bases stayed unmatched. In DNA form, the CDR3 reads TGCGCCAGCAGCACTCCCGGGGACAGGGTCAACTACAATGAGCAGTTCTTC. Protein product: CASSTPGDRVNYNEQFF. The variable domain in full, completed from reference TRBV5-1 and TRBJ2-1, reads KAGVTQTPRYLIKTRGQQVTLSCSPISGHRSVSWYQQTPGQGLQFLFEYFSETQRNKGNFPGRFSGRQFSNSRSEMNVSTLELGDSALYLCASSTPGDRVNYNEQFFGPGTRLTVL.

This clonotype was recorded at least ten times. This chain links TRBV5-1 with TRBJ2-5; D might be TRBD1 (6 bases). Per germline, CDR1 SGHRS and CDR2 YFSETQ. The V and J ends lost 3 bases and 4 bases respectively, with 13 bases between them. The CDR3 sequence is 14 residues long. The CDR3 protein is CASSSPKTGETQYF. CDR3 coding DNA: TGCGCCAGCAGCTCTCCCAAGACAGGAGAGACCCAGTACTTC.

This clonotype occurred many times. The chain is built from TRBV7-6 and TRBJ2-3; no clear D gene. This CDR3 has 15 amino acids. The V end was cut by 3 bases, the J end by 0 bases, with 10 bases between. Germline CDR1 reads SGHVS; CDR2 reads FNYEAQ. This chain's CDR3 is CASSFQPASTDTQYF. Here the CDR3 DNA reads TGTGCCAGCAGCTTTCAGCCTGCTAGCACAGATACGCAGTATTTT.